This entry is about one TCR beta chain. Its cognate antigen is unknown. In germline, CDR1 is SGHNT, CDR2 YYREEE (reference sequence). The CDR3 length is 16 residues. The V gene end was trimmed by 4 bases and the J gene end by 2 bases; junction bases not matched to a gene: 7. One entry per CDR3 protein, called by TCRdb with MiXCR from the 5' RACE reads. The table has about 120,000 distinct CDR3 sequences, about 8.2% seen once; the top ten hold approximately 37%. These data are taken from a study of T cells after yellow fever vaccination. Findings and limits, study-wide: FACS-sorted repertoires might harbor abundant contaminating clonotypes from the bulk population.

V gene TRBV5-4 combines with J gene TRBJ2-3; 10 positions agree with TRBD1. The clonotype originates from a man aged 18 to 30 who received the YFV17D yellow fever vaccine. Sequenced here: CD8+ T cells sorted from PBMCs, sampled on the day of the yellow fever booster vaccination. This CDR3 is CASSGVGTGDTDTQYF. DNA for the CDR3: TGTGCCAGCAGCGGGGTCGGGACAGGGGACACAGATACGCAGTATTTT.